This T cell receptor beta chain stems from a study of PD-1 blockade in classical Hodgkin lymphoma. Overall study: Nivolumab dosing for patients was 3 mg/kg, administered intravenously every 2 weeks.

Exposure to brentuximab vedotin varied, and each patient had relapsed following autologous stem cell transplantation. The germline gives CDR1 SGHTA, CDR2 FQGNSA. V trimming: 4 bases; J trimming: 2 bases; junction bases outside the gene matches: 5. The CDR3 loop spans 17 amino acids. The data were produced by immunoSEQ multiplex PCR, yet TCRdb's version contains in-frame clones alone and is incomplete. The table has 40,000 to 50,000 clones, roughly three quarters seen once; the top ten hold around 24%. On this clone: Its antigen is not identified.

Study results and caveats: At baseline, newly diagnosed patients reportedly showed less TCR diversity than healthy donors. Patients who initiated nivolumab within 1 year of ASCT were excluded. Complete responders' baseline diversity resembled that of newly diagnosed patients.

The sequence was obtained from a human donor with classical Hodgkin lymphoma. Sequencing was performed on peripheral blood mononuclear cells (PBMCs), taken at baseline. The chain recombines TRBV7-2 with TRBJ2-5; TRBD2 matches 15 bases. DNA for the CDR3: TGTGCCAGCAGCTCCGGAGGACTAGCGGGAGGGCAAGAGACCCAGTACTTC. This translates into CASSSGGLAGGQETQYF.